A selection of T cell receptor beta chains follows, all from one sample in a study. One entry per CDR3 protein results from TCRdb running MiXCR on the RT-PCR reads. Of almost 700,000 distinct CDR3 sequences in the sample, 11% to 15% are singletons; the top ten hold 3% to 4.5%. Sequenced input: memory CD4+ T cells from blood. The origin of the receptors is a female donor in good health, serving as a healthy control. CDR3s include the opening cysteine and the closing phenylalanine or tryptophan. A D gene is named only where the DNA matches it firmly. Clone size is shown for a subset of rows, as once, few, many or a class of expanded clone.

abundance: few
v_gene: TRBV20-1
j_gene: TRBJ1-6
d_gene: NA
CDR3nt: TGCAGTGCTCCGAGGGGGGGTCGGAATTCACCCCTCCACTTT
CDR3aa: CSAPRGGRNSPLHF

abundance: NA
v_gene: TRBV7-6
j_gene: TRBJ2-7
d_gene: TRBD1
CDR3nt: TGTGCCAGCAGCTTAGAGGCACGAGGACAGGGGGAGCAGTACTTC
CDR3aa: CASSLEARGQGEQYF

abundance: many
v_gene: TRBV7-2
j_gene: TRBJ2-5
d_gene: NA
CDR3nt: TGTGCCAGCAGCTTAGCGCACCAAGAGACCCAGTACTTC
CDR3aa: CASSLAHQETQYF

abundance: NA
v_gene: TRBV12-3/TRBV12-4
j_gene: TRBJ1-5
d_gene: NA
CDR3nt: TGTGCCATACTGCTCCCTGGGGAAAGTCTCAATCAGCCCCAGCATTTT
CDR3aa: CAILLPGESLNQPQHF

abundance: many
v_gene: TRBV12-3/TRBV12-4
j_gene: TRBJ2-1
d_gene: NA
CDR3nt: TGTGCCAGCAGCTCCTCCGGATACAATGAGCAGTTCTTC
CDR3aa: CASSSSGYNEQFF

abundance: few
v_gene: TRBV3-1
j_gene: TRBJ2-2
d_gene: TRBD2
CDR3nt: TGTGCCAGCAGCCCAACGGGGGGGGTGAACACCGGGGAGCTGTTTTTT
CDR3aa: CASSPTGGVNTGELFF

abundance: NA
v_gene: TRBV5-1
j_gene: TRBJ1-2
d_gene: NA
CDR3nt: TGCGCCAGCAGCTGGCGATCTCGGGACTATGGCTACACCTTC
CDR3aa: CASSWRSRDYGYTF

abundance: few
v_gene: TRBV6-2/TRBV6-3
j_gene: TRBJ2-3
d_gene: TRBD1
CDR3nt: TGTGCCAGCAGACGGACAGGGGCCACAGATACGCAGTATTTT
CDR3aa: CASRRTGATDTQYF

abundance: NA
v_gene: TRBV6-6
j_gene: TRBJ1-6
d_gene: NA
CDR3nt: TGTGCCAGCAGTTACCAGGGAGGACGGGATAATTCACCCCTCCACTTT
CDR3aa: CASSYQGGRDNSPLHF

abundance: once
v_gene: TRBV6-1
j_gene: TRBJ1-4
d_gene: NA
CDR3nt: TGTGCCAGCCGGAGGCTGACGGAACTGTTTTTT
CDR3aa: CASRRLTELFF

abundance: few
v_gene: TRBV28
j_gene: TRBJ2-7
d_gene: TRBD2
CDR3nt: TGTGCCAGCAGTTACTTTAGCGGGGGGATCTACGAGCAGTACTTC
CDR3aa: CASSYFSGGIYEQYF

abundance: once
v_gene: TRBV18
j_gene: TRBJ2-6
d_gene: TRBD1
CDR3nt: TGTGCCAGCTCACCCACTGGGACAGGGAATATTGGTGGGGCCAACGTCCTGACTTTC
CDR3aa: CASSPTGTGNIGGANVLTF

abundance: NA
v_gene: TRBV7-2
j_gene: TRBJ2-3
d_gene: TRBD1
CDR3nt: TGTGCCAGCAGCTTAGGGCGGACAGGGGGCGCAGATACGCAGTATTTT
CDR3aa: CASSLGRTGGADTQYF

abundance: NA
v_gene: TRBV30
j_gene: TRBJ1-1
d_gene: NA
CDR3nt: TGTGCCTGGAATCCACGGGGTAACACTGAAGCTTTCTTT
CDR3aa: CAWNPRGNTEAFF

abundance: NA
v_gene: TRBV7-2
j_gene: TRBJ2-7
d_gene: TRBD2
CDR3nt: TGTGCCAGCAGCTTAGTGGGGACTAGCTCCTACGAGCAGTACTTC
CDR3aa: CASSLVGTSSYEQYF

abundance: few
v_gene: TRBV20-1
j_gene: TRBJ2-1
d_gene: TRBD2
CDR3nt: TGCAGTGCTAGCGGGAGGACATATAACAATGAGCAGTTCTTC
CDR3aa: CSASGRTYNNEQFF

abundance: NA
v_gene: TRBV4-3
j_gene: TRBJ1-6
d_gene: NA
CDR3nt: TGTGCCAGCAGCCAAGCCGGGGGTTCACCCCTCCACTTT
CDR3aa: CASSQAGGSPLHF

abundance: NA
v_gene: TRBV27
j_gene: TRBJ2-1
d_gene: TRBD2
CDR3nt: TGTGCCAGCAGTGCACTAGCGGGAGGGCTCGGTTACAATGAGCAGTTCTTC
CDR3aa: CASSALAGGLGYNEQFF

abundance: many
v_gene: TRBV4-1
j_gene: TRBJ2-1
d_gene: TRBD2
CDR3nt: TGCGCCAGCAGCCAAAATCCTAGCGGGCAGTACAATGAGCAGTTCTTC
CDR3aa: CASSQNPSGQYNEQFF

abundance: many
v_gene: TRBV7-9
j_gene: TRBJ1-5
d_gene: NA
CDR3nt: TGTGCCAGCAGCCCCCCGTCGGGGGGAAATCAGCCCCAGCATTTT
CDR3aa: CASSPPSGGNQPQHF

abundance: NA
v_gene: TRBV20-1
j_gene: TRBJ2-1
d_gene: TRBD1
CDR3nt: TGCAGTGCTAGAGGAATGGGGGACAGAAATGAGCAGTTCTTC
CDR3aa: CSARGMGDRNEQFF

abundance: NA
v_gene: TRBV7-9
j_gene: TRBJ2-1
d_gene: TRBD2
CDR3nt: TGTGCCAGCAGCAAAGACGGGGGGGGTACTCTCAATGAGCAGTTCTTC
CDR3aa: CASSKDGGGTLNEQFF